Below, 9 T cell receptor beta chains from the same sample are listed, as sequenced in a study of spatial heterogeneity in lung cancer. Findings of the study overall: Intratumoral expanded alpha and beta TCR counts were found to track tumor mutation counts.

Their antigen targets remain unknown. Regarding time point: sample taken at primary tumor resection. TCRdb recomputed calls from the 5' RACE reads with MiXCR, one row per CDR3 protein. The repertoire holds approximately 26,000 distinct CDR3 sequences, with approximately 9% as singletons. The sequenced sample was lung tumor tissue, obtained at surgery. These receptors were taken from a male donor with early-stage non-small cell lung cancer.

This clonotype occurred many times. The chain combines TRBV7-2 with TRBJ2-1, with D perhaps TRBD1 or TRBD2 (6 bases each). Germline V gives CDR1 SGHTA, CDR2 FQGNSA. The CDR3 has 14 residues. The germline V and J ends were trimmed by 1 base and 5 bases, with 9 bases remaining between them. Here the CDR3 reads CASSLGGANNEQFF. DNA of the CDR3: TGTGCCAGCAGCTTAGGGGGGGCGAACAATGAGCAGTTCTTC.

The chain uses TRBV20-1 and TRBJ2-5, with D unresolved. The CDR3 spans 13 residues. V was clipped by 0 bases and J by 5 bases, with 10 bases between them. In germline, CDR1 is DFQATT, CDR2 SNEGSKA (reference sequence). The CDR3 bases are TGCAGTGCTAGAGATCGGAGCACTGAGACCCAGTACTTC. It yields the protein CSARDRSTETQYF.

The sample holds many counts of this clonotype. The chain is built from TRBV24-1 and TRBJ2-2; weak D call: TRBD2 (5 bases). Trimming removed 4 bases at V and 5 bases at J, with 13 bases between. CDR3 length equals 15 residues. The germline gives CDR1 KGHDR, CDR2 SFDVKD. The chain's CDR3 is CATSDPRGQTGELFF. CDR3 in DNA: TGTGCCACCAGTGACCCCCGCGGGCAGACCGGGGAGCTGTTTTTT.

This clonotype was detected a few times. The chain joins TRBV6-1 to TRBJ2-2, with 7 bases lining up with TRBD1. The CDR3 sequence is 15 residues long. V shed 1 base, J shed 1 base, and the junction held 0 bases outside the gene matches. Germline V CDR1 and CDR2: MNHNS, SASEGT. CDR3 coding DNA: TGTGCCAGCAGTGAAGGGACAGGGAACACCGGGGAGCTGTTTTTT. Translation: CASSEGTGNTGELFF.

There are many counts of this clonotype. The rearrangement links TRBV7-9 to TRBJ2-6, with D perhaps matching TRBD1 (5 bases). Germline V gene lookup returns CDR1 SEHNR and CDR2 FQNEAQ (reference sequence). The V end was cut by 1 base, the J end by 0 bases, with 7 bases between. The CDR3 totals 16 residues. The CDR3 reads CASSLVQGSGANVLTF. The CDR3 DNA sequence: TGTGCCAGCAGCTTAGTTCAGGGCTCTGGGGCCAACGTCCTGACTTTC.

This clonotype came up many times. The chain links TRBV21-1 to TRBJ1-1; whether TRBD1, the table's D call, matches the DNA was not checked. TRBV21-1 is given as a pseudogene. The CDR3 consists of 15 residues. CDR3 in DNA: TGTGCCAGCAGCAAAGAGCGGGGGGCCGGACTTGAAGCTTTCTTT. The encoded protein is CASSKERGAGLEAFF.

This clonotype was detected ten times or more. This rearrangement joins TRBV7-2 to TRBJ2-3, with TRBD2 identical over 11 bases. The germline CDR1 and CDR2 sequences are SGHTA and FQGNSA. The CDR3 has 16 amino acids. Trimming at V came to 3 bases and at J to 1 base, leaving 3 bases not matched to a gene. CDR3 nucleotides: TGTGCCAGCAGCTTGGTAGCGGGAGGGGGCACAGATACGCAGTATTTT. As protein: CASSLVAGGGTDTQYF.

This clonotype was picked up many times. The chain uses TRBV4-1 and TRBJ2-7; 11 nucleotides agree with TRBD1. V lost 4 bases and J lost 4; bases outside the gene matches: 6. Germline CDR1 and CDR2: MGHRA and YSYEKL. This CDR3 contains 15 residues. The CDR3 region has the DNA TGCGCCAGCAGCCTCACCGGGACAGGGGGTTACGAGCAGTACTTC. Protein sequence: CASSLTGTGGYEQYF.

This clonotype was recorded at least ten times. This chain connects TRBV2 to TRBJ1-4; 7 bases agree with TRBD1. Trimming at V came to 8 bases and at J to 6 bases, leaving 3 bases not matched to a gene. CDR3 length equals 12 residues. Per the germline V gene, CDR1 is SNHLY and CDR2 is FYNNEI. CDR3 nucleotides: TGTGCCAGCCGACAGGGTTATGAAAAACTGTTTTTT. It specifies CASRQGYEKLFF.